This T cell receptor beta chain was observed in a study of blood T cells in healthy people across ages. Study-level findings and limits: Getting older went along with TCR beta diversity per million T cells dropping roughly linearly. Whereas aged donors had fewer naive CD4+ cells, long-lived donors had more of them and higher diversity.

Together with a sample-barcoded 5' primer, a J-beta primer mix was included in a second PCR lasting roughly 6 to 12 cycles. Every molecule of cDNA carried a tag from a template-switch adaptor with 12 random nucleotides. TCRdb used MiXCR to reprocess the 5' RACE reads, holding one entry per CDR3 protein. The sample has hundreds of thousands of distinct CDR3 sequences; more than 45% are singletons. On this clonotype: No antigen is known for it.

This CDR3 has 15 amino acids. CDR1 and CDR2 from the germline V gene are SGHTA and FQGNSA. This sequence joins TRBV7-2 and TRBJ2-4; D may correspond to TRBD1 or TRBD2 (5 bases each). The DNA end is a closer match to TRBJ2-7, so the J assignment may be wrong. The sequence was obtained from a young man in good health. Sequencing was done on a sample of blood. The CDR3 DNA reads TGTGCCAGCAGCTTAATAGGGACGGGACCTAACGAGCAGTACTTC. Amino acids: CASSLIGTGPNEQYF.